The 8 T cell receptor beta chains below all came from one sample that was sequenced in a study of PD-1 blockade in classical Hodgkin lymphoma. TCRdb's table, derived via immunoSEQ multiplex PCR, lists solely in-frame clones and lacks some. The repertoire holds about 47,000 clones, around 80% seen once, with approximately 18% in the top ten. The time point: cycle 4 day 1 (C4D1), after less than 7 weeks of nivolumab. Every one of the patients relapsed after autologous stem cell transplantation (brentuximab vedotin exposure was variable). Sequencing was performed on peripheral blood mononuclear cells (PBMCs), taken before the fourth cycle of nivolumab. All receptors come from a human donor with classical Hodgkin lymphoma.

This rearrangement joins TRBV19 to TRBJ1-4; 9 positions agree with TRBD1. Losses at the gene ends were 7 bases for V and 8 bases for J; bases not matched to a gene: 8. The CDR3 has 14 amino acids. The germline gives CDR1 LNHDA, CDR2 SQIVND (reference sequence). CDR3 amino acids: CASTTGTGNEKLFF. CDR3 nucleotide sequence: TGTGCCAGTACCACCGGGACAGGGAACGAAAAACTGTTTTTT.

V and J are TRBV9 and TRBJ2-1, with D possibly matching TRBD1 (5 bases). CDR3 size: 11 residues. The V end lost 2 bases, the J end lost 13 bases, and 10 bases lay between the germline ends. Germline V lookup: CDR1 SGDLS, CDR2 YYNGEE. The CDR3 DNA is TGTGCCAGCAGCGTCGACAGTACCCAGTTCTTC. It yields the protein CASSVDSTQFF.

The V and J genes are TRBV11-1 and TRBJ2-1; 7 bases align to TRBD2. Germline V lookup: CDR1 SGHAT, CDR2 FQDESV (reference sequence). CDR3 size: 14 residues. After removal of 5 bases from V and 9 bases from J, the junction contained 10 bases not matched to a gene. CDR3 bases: TGTGCCAGCAGCCGGGGGGAGGGCCGGGTTGAGCAGTTCTTC. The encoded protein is CASSRGEGRVEQFF.

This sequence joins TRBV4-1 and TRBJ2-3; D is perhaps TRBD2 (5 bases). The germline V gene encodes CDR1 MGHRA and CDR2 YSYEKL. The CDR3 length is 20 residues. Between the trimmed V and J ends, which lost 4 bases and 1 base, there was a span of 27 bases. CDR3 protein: CASSPETPTRLLVGTDTQYF. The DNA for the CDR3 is TGCGCCAGCAGCCCCGAAACCCCAACGAGGCTACTAGTCGGCACAGATACGCAGTATTTT.

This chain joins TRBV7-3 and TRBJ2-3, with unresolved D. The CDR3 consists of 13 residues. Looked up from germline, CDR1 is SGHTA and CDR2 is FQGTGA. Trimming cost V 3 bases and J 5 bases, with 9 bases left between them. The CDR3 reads CASSFQEGDTQYF. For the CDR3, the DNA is TGTGCCAGCAGCTTCCAGGAAGGAGATACGCAGTATTTT.

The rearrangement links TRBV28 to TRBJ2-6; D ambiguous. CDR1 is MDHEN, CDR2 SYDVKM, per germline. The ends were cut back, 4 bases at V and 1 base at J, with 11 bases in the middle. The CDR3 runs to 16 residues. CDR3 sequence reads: CASSSWGQSGANVLTF. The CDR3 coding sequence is TGTGCCAGCAGTTCTTGGGGTCAGTCTGGGGCCAACGTCCTGACTTTC.

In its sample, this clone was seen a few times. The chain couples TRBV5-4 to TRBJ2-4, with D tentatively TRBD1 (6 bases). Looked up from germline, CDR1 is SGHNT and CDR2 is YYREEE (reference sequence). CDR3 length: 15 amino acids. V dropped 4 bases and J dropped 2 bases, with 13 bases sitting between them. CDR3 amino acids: CASSITQGTKNIQYF. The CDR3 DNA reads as TGTGCCAGCAGCATTACACAGGGTACCAAAAACATTCAGTACTTC.

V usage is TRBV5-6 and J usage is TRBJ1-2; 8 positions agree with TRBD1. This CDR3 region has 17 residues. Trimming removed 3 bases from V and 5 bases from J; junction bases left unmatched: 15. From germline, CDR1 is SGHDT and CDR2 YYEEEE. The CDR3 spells CASSYSSGGANPYGYTF. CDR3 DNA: TGTGCCAGCAGCTACTCTTCAGGGGGCGCGAACCCATATGGCTACACCTTC.